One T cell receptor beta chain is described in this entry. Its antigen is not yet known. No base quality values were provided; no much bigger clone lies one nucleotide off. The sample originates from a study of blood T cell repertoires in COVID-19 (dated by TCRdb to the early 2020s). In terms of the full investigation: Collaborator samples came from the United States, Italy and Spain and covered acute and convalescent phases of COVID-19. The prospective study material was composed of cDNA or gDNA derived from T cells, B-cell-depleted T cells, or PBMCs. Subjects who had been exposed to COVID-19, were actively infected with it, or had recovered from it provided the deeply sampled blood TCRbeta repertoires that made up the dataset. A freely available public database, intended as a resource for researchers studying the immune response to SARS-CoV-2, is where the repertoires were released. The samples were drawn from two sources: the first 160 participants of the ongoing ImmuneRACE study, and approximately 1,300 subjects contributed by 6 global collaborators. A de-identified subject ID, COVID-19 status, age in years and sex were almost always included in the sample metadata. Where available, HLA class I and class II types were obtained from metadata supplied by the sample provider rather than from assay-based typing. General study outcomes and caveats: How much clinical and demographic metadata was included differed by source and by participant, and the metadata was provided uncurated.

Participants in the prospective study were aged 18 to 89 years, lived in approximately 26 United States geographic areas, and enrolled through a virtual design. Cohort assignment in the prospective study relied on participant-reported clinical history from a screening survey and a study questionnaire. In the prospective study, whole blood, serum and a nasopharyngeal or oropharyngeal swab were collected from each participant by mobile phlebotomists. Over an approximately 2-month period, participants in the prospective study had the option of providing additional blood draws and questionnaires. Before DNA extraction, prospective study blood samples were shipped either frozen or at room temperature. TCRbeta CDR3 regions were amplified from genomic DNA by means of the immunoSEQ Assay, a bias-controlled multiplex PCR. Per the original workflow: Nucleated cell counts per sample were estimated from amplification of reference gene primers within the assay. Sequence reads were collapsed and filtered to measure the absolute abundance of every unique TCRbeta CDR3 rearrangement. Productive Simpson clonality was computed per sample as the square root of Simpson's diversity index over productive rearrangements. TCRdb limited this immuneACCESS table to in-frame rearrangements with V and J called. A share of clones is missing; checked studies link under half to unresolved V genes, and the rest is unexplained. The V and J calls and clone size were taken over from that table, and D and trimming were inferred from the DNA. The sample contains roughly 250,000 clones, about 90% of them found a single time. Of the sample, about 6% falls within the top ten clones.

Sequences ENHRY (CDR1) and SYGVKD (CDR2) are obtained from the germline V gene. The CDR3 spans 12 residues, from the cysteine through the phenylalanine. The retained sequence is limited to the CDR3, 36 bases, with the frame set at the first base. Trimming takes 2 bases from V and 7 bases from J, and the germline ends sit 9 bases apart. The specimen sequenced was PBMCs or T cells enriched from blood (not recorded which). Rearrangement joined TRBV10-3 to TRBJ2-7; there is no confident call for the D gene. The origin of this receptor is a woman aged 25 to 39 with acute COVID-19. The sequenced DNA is TGTGCCATCAGTGAGACAGAAGGAGAGCAGTACTTC. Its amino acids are CAISETEGEQYF.